The T cell receptor (beta chain) under discussion was sequenced for a study of monozygotic twins with inflammatory bowel disease (dated by TCRdb to about 2019). About the study as a whole: The complete study included approximately 28 monozygotic twin pairs: 19 IBD-discordant Danish pairs and nine German pairs, of which four were IBD-concordant and five were IBD-discordant. Each individual had, on average, about 151 000 unique TCRalpha sequences and 181 000 unique TCRbeta sequences available for analysis. The search for disease-associated traits relied mainly on comparing, within discordant pairs, IBD patients with their genetically identical healthy co-twins.

Library construction relied on 5' RACE. For each TCR library, roughly 3,600 ng of total RNA was used. For each sample, cDNA synthesis with SMARTScribe reverse transcriptase was split into eight separate reactions. During cDNA synthesis, unique molecular identifiers containing a 6-nucleotide sample barcode were introduced by template switching. Amplification of TCRalpha and TCRbeta cDNA involved two nested PCRs of 16 and 9 cycles, and each PCR was followed by bead purification. Before amplification, the cDNA was treated with uracil DNA-glycosylase and purified using the QIAquick PCR purification kit. In the second PCR, Illumina TruSeq-compatible adapters and sample-specific barcodes were added. Library quality and concentration were checked on TapeStation and Qubit, and libraries were pooled at 5 to 6.5 ng each. The pooled libraries were sequenced with 2 x 100 bp reads and custom sequencing primers on an Illumina HiSeq2500 single-index Rapid Run. Per the source publication's procedure: UMI-based consensus assembly with MiGEC version 1.2.6 was used to correct PCR and sequencing errors. MiXCR version 2.1.1 was used to carry out V(D)J alignment, clonotype assembly and CDR3 extraction. Gene usage, clonotype sharing and MAIT/NKT TCR abundance were normalised by analysing the top 1000, 10 000 and 20 000 clonotypes per sample. After downsampling to 27 000 UMIs, diversity was calculated as the inverse Simpson index using the vegan R package. Paired Mann-Whitney U tests were applied to discordant twin pairs, and Benjamini-Hochberg correction was used for multiple testing. TCRdb reprocessed the reads and lists each CDR3 protein sequence as a single entry, with no DNA. These V and J calls derive from TCRdb rather than the authors' analysis. The data table for this sample lists about 160,000 distinct CDR3 sequences. The ten largest clones capture approximately 2.5% of the sample.

Results the study describes overall, beyond this receptor: Different T cell subtypes could not be distinguished in the analysis. A decrease in TCRbeta repertoire diversity, as measured by inverse Simpson index, was observed in IBD patients compared with their healthy co-twins. Repertoire similarity did not differ between concordant and discordant twins, which could be due to limited statistical power. No single strong signal or clonotype linked to IBD turned up in the results, so the idea that one exists was not supported. Background noise and inter-individual variability may have been introduced into the repertoires by the differing immunosuppressive treatments among patients. Compared with healthy twins, IBD patients had fewer clonotypes in common with other individuals, a difference most pronounced in patients showing signs of disease activity.

As concerns this clonotype: Its antigen remains unidentified.

From each donor, an approximately 2.5 ml peripheral blood sample was collected into PAXgene tubes and stored at -80 degrees C. Without T cell sorting, total RNA was isolated from whole blood using the PAXgene blood miRNA kit on an automated QIAcube. Peripheral blood from monozygotic twin pairs, either concordant or discordant for inflammatory bowel disease, underwent deep TCRalpha and TCRbeta repertoire profiling that used unique molecular barcoding. Smoking habits were recorded for all twin pairs, with individuals classified as current, former or never smokers. Measured from the cysteine to the phenylalanine, the CDR3 is 19 residues long. The coding DNA is unavailable. Sequences SQVTM (CDR1) and ANQGSEA (CDR2) are obtained from the germline V gene.

The receptor chain draws on TRBV29-1 and TRBJ2-1; TCRdb picks TRBD1, but there is no DNA to check that call. The receptor comes from a human donor with ulcerative colitis or Crohn's disease, or a healthy co-twin of an affected twin (not recorded which). Sample: blood. The CDR3 region: CSVELPPILRSSSYNEQFF.